The 23 T cell receptor beta chains in this list originate from one sample, sequenced in a study of STAT5B mutations in CD4+ large granular lymphocyte leukemia. Profiled with immunoSEQ multiplex PCR; TCRdb holds only in-frame clones, not every one. The profile shows 45,000 to 50,000 clones, approximately 83% of them singletons. Sequenced: CD4+ T cells from blood buffy coats. These receptor sequences come from a human donor in good health.

The chain uses TRBV5-6 and TRBJ1-4; TRBD1 is a possible D gene (5 bases). Trimming shortened V by 0 bases and J by 5 bases, and 14 bases separated the two germline ends. Germline values: CDR1 SGHDT, CDR2 YYEEEE. This CDR3 contains 16 residues. The CDR3 sequence: CASSLARAGGNEKLFF. DNA of the CDR3: TGTGCCAGCAGCTTGGCCAGGGCGGGGGGAAATGAAAAACTGTTTTTT.

This clone was observed once. The chain links TRBV5-4 to TRBJ2-3; 9 positions match TRBD2. Germline values: CDR1 SGHNT, CDR2 YYREEE (reference sequence). The J segment lost 2 bases and the V segment lost 5 bases, leaving 12 bases of the junction unmatched. CDR3 length: 17 amino acids. CDR3 coding DNA: TGTGCCAGCAGTCCCCCCCCTAGCGGGATTTACACAGATACGCAGTATTTT. Translating it yields CASSPPPSGIYTDTQYF.

The chain joins TRBV4-1 to TRBJ2-1; 13 bases fit TRBD2. The CDR3 is 17 residues long. Germline CDR1 MGHRA, CDR2 YSYEKL. The J segment lost 3 bases and the V segment lost 1 base, leaving 3 bases of the junction unmatched. The CDR3 loop is CASSQGGLAGHYNEQFF. CDR3 DNA sequence: TGCGCCAGCAGCCAAGGGGGACTAGCGGGACACTACAATGAGCAGTTCTTC.

The rearrangement links TRBV5-1 to TRBJ2-3; no clear D. Trimming shortened V by 6 bases and J by 2 bases, and 16 bases separated the two germline ends. This CDR3 is 15 amino acids long. Per the germline V gene, CDR1 is SGHRS and CDR2 is YFSETQ. CDR3 sequence (DNA): TGCGCCAGCACCAAGAAACGGGCAGACACAGATACGCAGTATTTT. Protein: CASTKKRADTDTQYF.

This chain joins TRBV30 and TRBJ1-6; 8 bases match TRBD1. CDR3 size: 14 residues. With 0 bases clipped from V and 14 bases from J, the junction kept 9 bases outside the gene matches. Per the germline V gene, CDR1 is GTSNPN and CDR2 is SVGIG (reference sequence). The CDR3 nucleotides are TGTGCCTGGAGTGTCCAGGACAGGGTGCCATCCCTCCACTTT. It specifies CAWSVQDRVPSLHF.

J is TRBJ1-1 and V is TRBV14; D is unclear. The germline gives CDR1 SGHDN, CDR2 FVKESK. The CDR3 sequence is 16 residues long. Trimming left V 0 bases short and J 1 base short, with 12 bases between. The CDR3 nucleotides read TGTGCCAGCAGCCAAGATTACGGGAATAGGAACACTGAAGCTTTCTTT. Translating it yields CASSQDYGNRNTEAFF.

The chain carries TRBV29-1 and TRBJ2-7; 10 bases map to TRBD2. CDR3 length equals 14 residues. Germline values: CDR1 SQVTM, CDR2 ANQGSEA. The trim removed 6 bases at V and 4 bases at J, leaving 9 bases unmatched. CDR3: CSVLLSSGGYEQYF. The CDR3 DNA is TGCAGCGTCTTATTATCTAGCGGGGGTTACGAGCAGTACTTC.

The chain links TRBV5-1 to TRBJ2-1, with 9 positions matching TRBD1. V shed 3 bases, J shed 6 bases, and the junction held 13 bases outside the gene matches. CDR3 length: 17 amino acids. CDR1 SGHRS and CDR2 YFSETQ come from the germline V gene. This CDR3 is CASSSEPRTGASNEQFF. The CDR3, as DNA: TGCGCCAGCAGCTCCGAGCCCAGGACAGGGGCCTCCAATGAGCAGTTCTTC.

About this clone: One end of the junction does not line up with germline, which may come from a read error. The chain carries TRBV14 and TRBJ1-1; TRBD1 agrees at 7 bases. CDR1 and CDR2 (germline): SGHDN, FVKESK. This CDR3 spans 15 amino acids. CDR3 protein: CAGSPFQGGGTEAFF. The DNA of the CDR3 is TGTGCCGGCAGCCCTTTCCAGGGGGGAGGCACTGAAGCTTTCTTT.

This CDR3 is CASSSSRDSREKLFF. The CDR3 nucleotides are TGCGCCAGCAGCTCAAGCCGGGACAGCCGAGAAAAACTGTTTTTT. This chain links TRBV5-1 with TRBJ1-4, with 7 bases fitting TRBD1. The germline CDR1 and CDR2 sequences are SGHRS and YFSETQ. CDR3 length: 15 residues. J gave up 8 bases and V 3 bases, and 10 bases lay outside the gene matches.

This chain uses TRBV11-2 with TRBJ2-1; 7 nucleotides line up with TRBD1. This CDR3 spans 12 amino acids. J gave up 5 bases and V 11 bases, and 6 bases lay outside the gene matches. Germline CDR1 SGHAT, CDR2 FQNNGV. The CDR3 nucleotides are TGTGCCTCACAGGGGAGAGACAATGAGCAGTTCTTC. It codes for CASQGRDNEQFF.

This clone was observed a few times. The chain combines TRBV11-3 with TRBJ2-7; 11 bases line up with TRBD1. The V gene end was trimmed by 5 bases and the J gene end by 6 bases; junction bases not matched to a gene: 9. Germline V gene data show CDR1 as SGHNT and CDR2 as YENEEA. This CDR3 is 15 amino acids long. The CDR3 DNA sequence: TGTGCCAGCAGCGCCAGGACAGGGGGCATGCGCGAGCAGTACTTC. This encodes CASSARTGGMREQYF.

The chain combines TRBV6-1 with TRBJ2-1; a possible D gene is TRBD1 (6 bases). Germline CDR1 and CDR2: MNHNS and SASEGT. V lost 6 bases and J lost 3, with 12 bases in between. The CDR3 covers 14 residues. CDR3 region: CASSPGAHYNEQFF. The CDR3 DNA is TGTGCCAGCAGCCCAGGGGCCCACTACAATGAGCAGTTCTTC.

This clone came up a few times. The rearrangement uses TRBV5-6 and TRBJ2-2, with 7 bases identical to TRBD2. This CDR3 has 15 amino acids. V trimming: 6 bases; J trimming: 3 bases; junction bases outside the gene matches: 8. Germline CDR1 and CDR2: SGHDT and YYEEEE. The CDR3 region has the DNA TGTGCCAGCAAGTGGTCTAGCGGATACACCGGGGAGCTGTTTTTT. This encodes CASKWSSGYTGELFF.

There are a few counts of this clone. The chain is built from TRBV28 and TRBJ1-5; D is possibly TRBD1 (5 bases). The CDR3 spans 16 residues. V dropped 3 bases and J dropped 3 bases, with 15 bases sitting between them. Germline CDR1 is MDHEN and CDR2 is SYDVKM. CDR3 sequence: CASSLIATGVNQPQHF. In DNA form, the CDR3 reads TGTGCCAGCAGTTTGATAGCCACAGGCGTCAATCAGCCCCAGCATTTT.

This clone appeared a single time. The chain links TRBV9 to TRBJ2-2; 9 nucleotides agree with TRBD2. V shed 4 bases and J 1 base; nucleotides not matched to a gene: 5. The CDR3 length is 16 residues. CDR1 SGDLS and CDR2 YYNGEE come from the germline V gene. CDR3 residues: CASSPRLAVNTGELFF. The CDR3 nucleotides read TGTGCCAGCAGCCCCAGACTAGCGGTGAACACCGGGGAGCTGTTTTTT.

J is TRBJ2-1 and V is TRBV4-2, with a weak D call TRBD2 (6 bases). This CDR3 contains 15 residues. V was clipped by 6 bases and J by 6 bases, with 18 bases between them. The germline gives CDR1 LGHNA, CDR2 YNFKEQ. The CDR3 sequence: CASRTAGIGSNEQFF. The CDR3 region has the DNA TGTGCCAGCAGAACGGCGGGAATAGGGAGCAATGAGCAGTTCTTC.

The V call is TRBV6-6, the J call TRBJ1-1; no reliable D call. The germline CDR1 and CDR2 sequences are MNHNY and SVGAGI (reference sequence). The CDR3 loop spans 13 amino acids. V lost 5 bases and J lost 1, with 8 bases in between. The CDR3 loop is CASSSGRNTEAFF. CDR3 nucleotides: TGTGCCAGCAGTAGTGGCAGGAACACTGAAGCTTTCTTT.

This sequence joins TRBV30 and TRBJ1-1; 11 positions agree with TRBD1. This CDR3 has 14 amino acids. After removal of 5 bases from V and 6 bases from J, the junction contained 8 bases not matched to a gene. CDR1 and CDR2 from the germline V gene are GTSNPN and SVGIG (reference sequence). CDR3 region: CAWRGQGAVSEAFF. CDR3 bases: TGTGCCTGGCGTGGACAGGGGGCTGTCTCTGAAGCTTTCTTT.

This clone was picked up a small number of times. The chain joins TRBV6-5 to TRBJ1-6; tentatively, D is TRBD1 (5 bases). V gave up 6 bases and J gave up 6 bases, with 15 bases separating them. The germline CDR1 and CDR2 sequences are MNHEY and SVGAGI. The CDR3 loop spans 15 amino acids. CDR3 region: CASRLQGGFNSPLHF. CDR3 bases: TGTGCCAGCAGGCTTCAGGGAGGCTTTAATTCACCCCTCCACTTT.

This rearrangement joins TRBV29-1 to TRBJ1-2; 7 nucleotides match TRBD1. This CDR3 has 13 residues. CDR1 SQVTM and CDR2 ANQGSEA come from the germline V gene. Unmatched junction bases numbered 9, after V lost 5 bases and J lost 6 bases. Here the CDR3 DNA reads TGCAGCGTTAACAGGGGCACAAGGAATGGCTACACCTTC. Amino acid sequence: CSVNRGTRNGYTF.

This rearrangement joins TRBV5-1 to TRBJ1-2; 7 nucleotides line up with TRBD1. V shed 3 bases and J 4 bases; nucleotides not matched to a gene: 3. Looked up from germline, CDR1 is SGHRS and CDR2 is YFSETQ. CDR3 length: 13 amino acids. For the CDR3, the DNA is TGCGCCAGCAGCTCGACAGGGACCTATGGCTACACCTTC. The encoded protein is CASSSTGTYGYTF.

The rearrangement links TRBV7-3 to TRBJ2-2; the match to TRBD2 covers 8 bases. This CDR3 has 15 amino acids. Germline CDR1 SGHTA, CDR2 FQGTGA. The junction had 6 bases not matched to a gene; V was cut back by 5 bases and J by 4 bases. CDR3 residues: CASSLAGTSTGELFF. The CDR3 nucleotides read TGTGCCAGCAGCCTCGCCGGGACTAGCACCGGGGAGCTGTTTTTT. The variable domain in full, with the rest retrieved from reference TRBV7-3 and TRBJ2-2, is GAGVSQTPSNKVTEKGKYVELRCDPISGHTALYWYRQSLGQGPEFLIYFQGTGAADDSGLPNDRFFAVRPEGSVSTLKIQRTERGDSAVYLCASSLAGTSTGELFFGEGSRLTVL.